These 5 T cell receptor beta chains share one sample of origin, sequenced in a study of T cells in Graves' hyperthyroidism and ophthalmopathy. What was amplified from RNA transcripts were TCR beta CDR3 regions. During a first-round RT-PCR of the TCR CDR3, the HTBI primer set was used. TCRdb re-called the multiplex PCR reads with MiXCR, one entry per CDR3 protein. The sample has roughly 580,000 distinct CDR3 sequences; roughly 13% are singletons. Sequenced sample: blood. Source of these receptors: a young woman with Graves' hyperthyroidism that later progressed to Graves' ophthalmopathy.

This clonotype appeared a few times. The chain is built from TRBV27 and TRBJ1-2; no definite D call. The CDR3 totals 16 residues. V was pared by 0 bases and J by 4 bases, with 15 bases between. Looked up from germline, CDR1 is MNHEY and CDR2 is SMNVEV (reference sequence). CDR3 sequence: CASSLSGRSVAYGYTF. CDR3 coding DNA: TGTGCCAGCAGTTTATCAGGGCGAAGCGTGGCCTATGGCTACACCTTC.

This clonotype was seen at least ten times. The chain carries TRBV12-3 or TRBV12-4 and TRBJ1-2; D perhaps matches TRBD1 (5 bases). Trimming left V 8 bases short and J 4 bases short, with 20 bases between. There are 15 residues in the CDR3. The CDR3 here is CASDLGGGVGYGYTF. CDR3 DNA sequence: TGTGCCAGCGACCTGGGGGGGGGAGTAGGCTATGGCTACACCTTC.

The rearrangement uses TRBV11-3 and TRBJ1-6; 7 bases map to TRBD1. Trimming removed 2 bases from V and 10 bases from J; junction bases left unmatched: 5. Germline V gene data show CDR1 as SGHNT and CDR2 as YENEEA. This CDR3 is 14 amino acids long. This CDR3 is CASSLRGQRSPLHF. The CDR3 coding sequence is TGTGCCAGCAGCTTACGGGGACAGAGGTCACCCCTCCACTTT.

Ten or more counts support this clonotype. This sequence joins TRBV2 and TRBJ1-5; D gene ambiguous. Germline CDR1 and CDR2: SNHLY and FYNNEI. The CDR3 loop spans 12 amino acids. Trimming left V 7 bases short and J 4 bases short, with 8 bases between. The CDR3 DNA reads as TGTGCCAGCAATACGTTAAATCAGCCCCAGCATTTT. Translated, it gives CASNTLNQPQHF.

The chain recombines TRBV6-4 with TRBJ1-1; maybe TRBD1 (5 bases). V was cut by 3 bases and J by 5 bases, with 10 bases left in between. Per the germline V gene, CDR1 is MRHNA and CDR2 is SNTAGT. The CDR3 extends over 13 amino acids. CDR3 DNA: TGTGCCAGCAGTGAAGGGACGCGGACTGAAGCTTTCTTT. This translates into CASSEGTRTEAFF.